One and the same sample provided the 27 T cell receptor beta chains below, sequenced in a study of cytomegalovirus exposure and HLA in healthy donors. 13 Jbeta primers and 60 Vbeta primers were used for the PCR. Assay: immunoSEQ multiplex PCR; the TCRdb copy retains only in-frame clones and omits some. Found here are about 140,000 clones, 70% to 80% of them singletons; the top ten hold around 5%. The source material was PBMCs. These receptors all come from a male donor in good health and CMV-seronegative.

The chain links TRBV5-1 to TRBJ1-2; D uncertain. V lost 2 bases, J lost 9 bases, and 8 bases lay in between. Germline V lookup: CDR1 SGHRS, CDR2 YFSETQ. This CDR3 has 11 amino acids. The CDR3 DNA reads TGCGCCAGCAGCTTCGCGGGCAGCTACACCTTC. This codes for CASSFAGSYTF.

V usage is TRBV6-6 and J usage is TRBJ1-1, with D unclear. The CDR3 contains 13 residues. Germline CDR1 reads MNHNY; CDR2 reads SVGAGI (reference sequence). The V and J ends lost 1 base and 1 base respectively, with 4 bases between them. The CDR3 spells CASSYWANTEAFF. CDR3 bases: TGTGCCAGCAGTTACTGGGCGAACACTGAAGCTTTCTTT.

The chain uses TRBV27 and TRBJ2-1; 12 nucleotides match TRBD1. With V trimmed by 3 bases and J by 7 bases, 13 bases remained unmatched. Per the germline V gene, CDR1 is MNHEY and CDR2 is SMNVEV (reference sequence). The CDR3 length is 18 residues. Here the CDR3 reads CASSFRGTGGLISNEQFF. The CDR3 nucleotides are TGTGCCAGCAGTTTCCGAGGGACAGGGGGCTTAATTTCTAATGAGCAGTTCTTC.

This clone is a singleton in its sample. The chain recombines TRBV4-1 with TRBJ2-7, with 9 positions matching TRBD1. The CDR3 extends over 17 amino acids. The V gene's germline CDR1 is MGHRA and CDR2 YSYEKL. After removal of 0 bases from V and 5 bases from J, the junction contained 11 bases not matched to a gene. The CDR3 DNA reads TGCGCCAGCAGCCAAGATCCCTTGACAGGGGGGAAACACGAGCAGTACTTC. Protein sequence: CASSQDPLTGGKHEQYF.

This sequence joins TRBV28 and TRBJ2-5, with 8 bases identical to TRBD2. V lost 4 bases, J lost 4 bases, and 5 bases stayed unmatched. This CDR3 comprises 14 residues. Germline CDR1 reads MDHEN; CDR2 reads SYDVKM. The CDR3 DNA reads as TGTGCCAGCAGTTCGCCGGGGGGGCGAGAGACCCAGTACTTC. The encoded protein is CASSSPGGRETQYF.

CDR3 sequence: CASSLRQVTHYGYTF. The DNA of the CDR3 is TGTGCCAGCAGCCTCCGACAGGTTACCCACTATGGCTACACCTTC. The gene calls are TRBV11-2 and TRBJ1-2; possibly TRBD1 for D (6 bases). V was cut by 5 bases and J by 3 bases, with 16 bases left in between. Looked up from germline, CDR1 is SGHAT and CDR2 is FQNNGV. This CDR3 spans 15 amino acids.

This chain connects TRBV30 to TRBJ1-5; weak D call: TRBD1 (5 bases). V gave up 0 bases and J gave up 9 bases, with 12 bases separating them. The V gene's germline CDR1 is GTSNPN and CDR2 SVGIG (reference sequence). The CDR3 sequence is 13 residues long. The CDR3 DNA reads TGTGCCTGGAGTGTGACAGAGCTTGGGCCCCAGCATTTT. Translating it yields CAWSVTELGPQHF.

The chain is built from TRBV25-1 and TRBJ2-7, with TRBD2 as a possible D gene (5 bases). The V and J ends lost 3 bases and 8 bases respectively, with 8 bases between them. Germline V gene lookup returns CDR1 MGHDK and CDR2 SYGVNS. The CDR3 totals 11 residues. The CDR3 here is CASSDPGKQYF. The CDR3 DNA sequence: TGTGCCAGCAGTGACCCCGGGAAGCAGTACTTC.

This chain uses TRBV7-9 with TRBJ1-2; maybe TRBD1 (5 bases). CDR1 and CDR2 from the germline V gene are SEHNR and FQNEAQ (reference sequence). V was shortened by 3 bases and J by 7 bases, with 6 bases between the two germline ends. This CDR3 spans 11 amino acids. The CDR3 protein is CASSLGGGYTF. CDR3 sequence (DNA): TGTGCCAGCAGCTTGGGGGGTGGCTACACCTTC.

The CDR3 loop reads CASSPRTGALSGNTIYF. The DNA of the CDR3 is TGTGCCAGCAGCCCCCGGACAGGAGCCCTTTCTGGAAACACCATATATTTT. V and J are TRBV7-9 and TRBJ1-3, with 7 bases fitting TRBD1. The V and J ends lost 5 bases and 1 base, in that order; junction bases with no gene match: 11. Looked up from germline, CDR1 is SEHNR and CDR2 is FQNEAQ (reference sequence). The CDR3 sequence is 17 residues long.

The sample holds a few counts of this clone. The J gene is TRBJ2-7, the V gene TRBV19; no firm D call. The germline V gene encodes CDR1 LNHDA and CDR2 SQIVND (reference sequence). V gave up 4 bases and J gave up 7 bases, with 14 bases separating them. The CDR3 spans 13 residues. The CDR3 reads CASSTLVYAEQYF. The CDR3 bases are TGTGCCAGTAGTACCCTGGTTTACGCGGAGCAGTACTTC.

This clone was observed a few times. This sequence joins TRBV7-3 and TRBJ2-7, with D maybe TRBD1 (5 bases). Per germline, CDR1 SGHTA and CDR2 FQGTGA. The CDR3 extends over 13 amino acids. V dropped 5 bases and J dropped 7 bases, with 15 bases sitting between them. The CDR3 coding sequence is TGTGCCAGCAGCCCAGGGCCCGACGGGGAGCAGTACTTC. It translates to CASSPGPDGEQYF. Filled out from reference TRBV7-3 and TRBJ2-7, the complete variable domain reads GAGVSQTPSNKVTEKGKYVELRCDPISGHTALYWYRQSLGQGPEFLIYFQGTGAADDSGLPNDRFFAVRPEGSVSTLKIQRTERGDSAVYLCASSPGPDGEQYFGPGTRLTVT.

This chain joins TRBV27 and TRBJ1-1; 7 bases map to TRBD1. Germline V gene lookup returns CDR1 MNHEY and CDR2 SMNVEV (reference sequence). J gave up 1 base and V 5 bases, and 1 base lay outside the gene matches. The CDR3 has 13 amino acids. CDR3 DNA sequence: TGTGCCAGCAGTCGGACAGGGAACACTGAAGCTTTCTTT. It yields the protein CASSRTGNTEAFF.

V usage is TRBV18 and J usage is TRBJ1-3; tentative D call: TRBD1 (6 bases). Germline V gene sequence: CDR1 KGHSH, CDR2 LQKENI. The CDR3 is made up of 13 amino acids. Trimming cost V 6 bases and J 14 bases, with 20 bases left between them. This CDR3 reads CASSSTGSLTLYF. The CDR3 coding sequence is TGTGCCAGCTCGTCTACAGGGTCCCTTACCTTATATTTT.

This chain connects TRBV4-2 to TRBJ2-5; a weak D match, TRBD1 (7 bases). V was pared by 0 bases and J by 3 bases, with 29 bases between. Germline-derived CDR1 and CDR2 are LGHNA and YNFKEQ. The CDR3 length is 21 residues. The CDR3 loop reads CASSQDAQGGLAGGEKETQYF. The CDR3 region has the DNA TGTGCCAGCAGCCAAGACGCTCAGGGGGGTCTAGCAGGAGGAGAGAAAGAGACCCAGTACTTC.

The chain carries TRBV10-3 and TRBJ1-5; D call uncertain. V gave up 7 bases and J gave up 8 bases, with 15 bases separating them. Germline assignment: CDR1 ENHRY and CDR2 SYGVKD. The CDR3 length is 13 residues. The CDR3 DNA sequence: TGTGCCATCAATCAGGATTTGTCGGAGCCCCAGCATTTT. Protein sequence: CAINQDLSEPQHF.

The CDR3 here is CSVGEDGTDTQYF. The CDR3 region has the DNA TGCAGCGTTGGTGAGGATGGCACAGATACGCAGTATTTT. The chain recombines TRBV29-1 with TRBJ2-3; unclear D gene. This CDR3 has 13 residues. Germline V gene lookup returns CDR1 SQVTM and CDR2 ANQGSEA. V lost 4 bases and J lost 1, with 9 bases in between.

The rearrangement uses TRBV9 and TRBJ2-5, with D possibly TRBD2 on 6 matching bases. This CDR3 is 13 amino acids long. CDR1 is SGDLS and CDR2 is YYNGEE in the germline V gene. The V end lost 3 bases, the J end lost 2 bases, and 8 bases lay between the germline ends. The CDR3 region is CASSAGLQETQYF. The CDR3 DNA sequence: TGTGCCAGCAGCGCGGGACTGCAAGAGACCCAGTACTTC.

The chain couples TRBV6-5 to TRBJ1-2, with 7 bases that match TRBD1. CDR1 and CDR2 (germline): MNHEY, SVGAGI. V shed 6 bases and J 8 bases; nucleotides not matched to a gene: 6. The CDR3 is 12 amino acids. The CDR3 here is CASRLGGSGYTF. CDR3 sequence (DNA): TGTGCCAGCAGACTAGGGGGCAGCGGCTACACCTTC.

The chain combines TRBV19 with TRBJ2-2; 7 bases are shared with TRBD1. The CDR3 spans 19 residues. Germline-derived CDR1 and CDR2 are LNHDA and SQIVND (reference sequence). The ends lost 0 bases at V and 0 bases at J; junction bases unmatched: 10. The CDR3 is CASSIDPLRGSTNTGELFF. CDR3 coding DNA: TGTGCCAGTAGTATAGACCCACTCAGGGGGAGCACGAACACCGGGGAGCTGTTTTTT.

The CDR3 nucleotides read TGTGCCAGCAGTGATCCCGGAGGCCCCGGGAGAGAGACCCAGTACTTC. Its protein is CASSDPGGPGRETQYF. V gene TRBV6-1 combines with J gene TRBJ2-5, with D perhaps TRBD2 (6 bases). Germline V lookup: CDR1 MNHNS, CDR2 SASEGT. V was clipped by 3 bases and J by 4 bases, with 18 bases between them. This CDR3 spans 16 amino acids.

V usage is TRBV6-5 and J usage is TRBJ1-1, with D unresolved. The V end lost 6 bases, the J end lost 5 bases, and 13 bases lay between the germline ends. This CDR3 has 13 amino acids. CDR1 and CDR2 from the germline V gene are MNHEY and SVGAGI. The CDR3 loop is CASREVGKTEAFF. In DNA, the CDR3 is TGTGCCAGCAGGGAGGTAGGGAAGACTGAAGCTTTCTTT.

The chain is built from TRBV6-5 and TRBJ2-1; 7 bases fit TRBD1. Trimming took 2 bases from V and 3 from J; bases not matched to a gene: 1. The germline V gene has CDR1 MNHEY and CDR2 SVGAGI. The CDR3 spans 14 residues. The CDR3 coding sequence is TGTGCCAGCAGTTACGGACAGGACTACAATGAGCAGTTCTTC. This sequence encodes CASSYGQDYNEQFF.

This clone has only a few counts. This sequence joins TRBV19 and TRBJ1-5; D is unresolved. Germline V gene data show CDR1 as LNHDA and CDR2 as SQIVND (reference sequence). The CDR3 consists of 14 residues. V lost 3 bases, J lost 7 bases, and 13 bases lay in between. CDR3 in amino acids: CASSIGRTGQPQHF. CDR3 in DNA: TGTGCCAGTAGTATCGGCAGGACTGGACAGCCCCAGCATTTT.

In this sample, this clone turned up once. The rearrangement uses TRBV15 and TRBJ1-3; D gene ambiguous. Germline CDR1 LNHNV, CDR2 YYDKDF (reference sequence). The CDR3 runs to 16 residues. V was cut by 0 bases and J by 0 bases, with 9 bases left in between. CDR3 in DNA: TGTGCCACCAGCAGAGATCGGGGTCTCTCTGGAAACACCATATATTTT. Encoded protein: CATSRDRGLSGNTIYF.

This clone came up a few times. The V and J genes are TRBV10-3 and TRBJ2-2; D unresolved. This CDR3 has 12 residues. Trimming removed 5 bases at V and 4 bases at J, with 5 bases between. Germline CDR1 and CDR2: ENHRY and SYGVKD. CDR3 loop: CAISPSTGELFF. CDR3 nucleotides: TGTGCCATCAGTCCTAGCACCGGGGAGCTGTTTTTT.

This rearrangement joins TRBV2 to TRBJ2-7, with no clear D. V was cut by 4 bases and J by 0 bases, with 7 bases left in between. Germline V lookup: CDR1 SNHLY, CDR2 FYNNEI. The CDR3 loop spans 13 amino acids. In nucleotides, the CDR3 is TGTGCCAGCAGTGGGCGAGGCTCCTACGAGCAGTACTTC. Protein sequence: CASSGRGSYEQYF.